The 16 T cell receptor beta chains presented below share a single source sample, sequenced in a study of T-cell memory formation after mild COVID-19 (dated by TCRdb to the early 2020s). The library was generated by 5' RACE. TCRdb lists the instrument as Illumina NovaSeq 6000. TCRdb trimmed public reads at Q25 via fastp, called clones via MiXCR and kept in-frame beta chains. Rows with a matching CDR3 protein are joined into one entry that keeps the most common DNA and genes. Across this sample there are 150,000 or so distinct CDR3 sequences, with roughly 14% seen only once. 12% to 15% of the sample is taken by the ten largest. Sequencing was done on a sample of PBMCs or a T cell subset sorted from them (not recorded which). All receptors come from an adult woman who had mild COVID-19 (a few samples of this study predate the infection). The sample titles of this study are shuffled in the database, so cell type and time point are left out; the donor was told from shared clones.

This clonotype was counted ten times or more. The CDR3 loop is CASRTSGPAHEQFF. CDR3 coding DNA: TGTGCCAGCAGAACTAGCGGACCAGCTCATGAGCAGTTCTTC. J is TRBJ2-1 and V is TRBV12-3 or TRBV12-4; TRBD2 matches at 8 bases. The CDR3 is made up of 14 amino acids. Losses at the gene ends were 6 bases for V and 8 bases for J; bases not matched to a gene: 9.

This clonotype was observed a handful of times. The CDR3: CASSHGGRGGRSYNEQFF. The CDR3 region has the DNA TGTGCCAGCAGCCACGGAGGGCGGGGGGGCCGGTCCTACAATGAGCAGTTCTTC. This sequence joins TRBV6-4 and TRBJ2-1, with 9 bases matching TRBD2. Trimming took 6 bases from V and 1 from J; bases not matched to a gene: 13. CDR1 is MRHNA, CDR2 SNTAGT, per germline. The CDR3 contains 18 residues.

In its sample, this clonotype was seen a few times. CDR3 nucleotide sequence: TGTGCCAGCAGCCAAGCGAGGGGATTCGAAAAACTGTTTTTT. Translated: CASSQARGFEKLFF. The genes are TRBV4-2 and TRBJ1-4, with D tentatively TRBD1 (5 bases). Germline-derived CDR1 and CDR2 are LGHNA and YNFKEQ. This CDR3 has 14 amino acids. Trimming took off 1 base at V and 8 bases at J, with 11 bases between the two ends.

This clonotype was observed at least ten times. This chain uses TRBV9 with TRBJ2-1; D is undetermined. Germline-derived CDR1 and CDR2 are SGDLS and YYNGEE. V was shortened by 0 bases and J by 0 bases, with 10 bases between the two germline ends. This CDR3 has 16 amino acids. For the CDR3, the DNA is TGTGCCAGCAGCGTAGCGGGCTCGGGCTCCTACAATGAGCAGTTCTTC. It yields the protein CASSVAGSGSYNEQFF.

There are a few counts of this clonotype. The chain links TRBV7-2 to TRBJ1-2, with D maybe TRBD1 (6 bases). The germline gives CDR1 SGHTA, CDR2 FQGNSA. V lost 5 bases to trimming and J lost 5 bases, with 15 bases between them. The CDR3 is made up of 14 amino acids. CDR3 bases: TGTGCCAGCAGCCCCTCGCCCCAGGGGTATGGCTACACCTTC. As protein: CASSPSPQGYGYTF.

V and J are TRBV2 and TRBJ1-1; possible D gene TRBD1, 6 bases. V gave up 7 bases and J gave up 1 base, with 13 bases separating them. This CDR3 comprises 14 residues. In germline, CDR1 is SNHLY, CDR2 FYNNEI. CDR3 DNA sequence: TGTGCCAGCAAGAACGACAGGACGAACACTGAAGCTTTCTTT. It specifies CASKNDRTNTEAFF.

This clonotype was detected only a few times. The chain uses TRBV7-9 and TRBJ1-6; D is unresolved. This CDR3 is built from 15 residues. Between the trimmed V and J ends, which lost 4 bases and 7 bases, there was a span of 14 bases. Germline V gene data show CDR1 as SEHNR and CDR2 as FQNEAQ (reference sequence). CDR3 sequence: CASSSPRTVNSPLHF. The DNA for the CDR3 is TGTGCCAGCAGCTCCCCACGGACGGTGAATTCACCCCTCCACTTT. The complete variable domain, with remaining parts taken from reference TRBV7-9 and TRBJ1-6, reads DTGVSQNPRHKITKRGQNVTFRCDPISEHNRLYWYRQTLGQGPEFLTYFQNEAQLEKSRLLSDRFSAERPKGSFSTLEIQRTEQGDSAMYLCASSSPRTVNSPLHFGNGTRLTVT.

The J gene is TRBJ2-3, the V gene TRBV5-1, with a possible D match to TRBD2 (5 bases). The CDR3 has 16 residues. The germline V gene encodes CDR1 SGHRS and CDR2 YFSETQ. V lost 2 bases and J lost 0, with 13 bases in between. The CDR3 nucleotides read TGCGCCAGCAGCTTCCAAGGGAGCTCTAGCACAGATACGCAGTATTTT. Translation: CASSFQGSSSTDTQYF.

Many counts were recorded for this clonotype. This chain joins TRBV7-8 and TRBJ2-7; 13 nucleotides match TRBD2. The CDR3 sequence is 17 residues long. The germline CDR1 and CDR2 sequences are SGHVS and FQNEAQ. With V trimmed by 4 bases and J by 3 bases, 9 bases remained unmatched. The CDR3 coding sequence is TGTGCCAGCAGCTCGCATGGGAGGACTAGCGGGAGCTACGAGCAGTACTTC. As protein: CASSSHGRTSGSYEQYF.

The rearrangement uses TRBV4-2 and TRBJ2-7, with D possibly matching TRBD2 (6 bases). Per the germline V gene, CDR1 is LGHNA and CDR2 is YNFKEQ. Trimming left V 4 bases short and J 2 bases short, with 12 bases between. There are 14 residues in the CDR3. DNA for the CDR3: TGTGCCAGCAGCCCGGTACTAGCTGCCTACGAGCAGTACTTC. It translates to CASSPVLAAYEQYF.

This clonotype was seen only a few times. V is TRBV6-6 and J is TRBJ2-1; no clear D. The CDR3 length is 15 residues. V was trimmed by 5 bases and J by 4 bases, leaving 15 bases between them. Germline V gene sequence: CDR1 MNHNY, CDR2 SVGAGI (reference sequence). CDR3 region: CASSASSTPYNEQFF. CDR3 nucleotide sequence: TGTGCCAGCAGTGCCAGTAGCACTCCGTACAATGAGCAGTTCTTC.

In this sample, this clonotype turned up a few times. This chain links TRBV11-2 with TRBJ2-1, with 9 bases aligning to TRBD2. V was clipped by 2 bases and J by 8 bases; unmatched bases: 19. The CDR3 loop spans 19 amino acids. Looked up from germline, CDR1 is SGHAT and CDR2 is FQNNGV. The CDR3 here is CASSLFSPGTSMWGDEQFF. In DNA, the CDR3 is TGTGCCAGCAGCTTATTCTCCCCCGGGACTAGCATGTGGGGCGATGAGCAGTTCTTC.

The V call is TRBV6-2 or TRBV6-3, the J call TRBJ1-5; 9 bases map to TRBD1. The CDR3 loop spans 16 amino acids. Germline values: CDR1 MNHEY, CDR2 SVGEGT. Germline trimming cut 6 bases from V and 3 bases from J; bases unmatched to any gene: 9. The CDR3 reads CASRHPGQGNNQPQHF. CDR3 DNA sequence: TGTGCCAGCAGACACCCGGGACAGGGAAACAATCAGCCCCAGCATTTT.

The chain couples TRBV6-6 to TRBJ2-5, with a possible D match to TRBD2 (7 bases). This CDR3 comprises 17 residues. Deletions cut 0 bases from V and 5 bases from J, with 19 bases between. CDR1 MNHNY and CDR2 SVGAGI come from the germline V gene (reference sequence). The CDR3 sequence: CASSYSIGGVGKETQYF. The CDR3 DNA sequence: TGTGCCAGCAGTTACTCGATAGGGGGGGTAGGGAAGGAGACCCAGTACTTC.

The chain recombines TRBV2 with TRBJ2-2, with unresolved D. V shed 4 bases and J shed 6 bases, with 12 bases lying between them. Germline CDR1 is SNHLY and CDR2 is FYNNEI. The CDR3 runs 14 residues. In DNA form, the CDR3 reads TGTGCCAGCAGTGGTAACATAGGCGCCGGGGAGCTGTTTTTT. Translation: CASSGNIGAGELFF.

The chain combines TRBV6-5 with TRBJ2-5; 8 nucleotides line up with TRBD2. CDR1 is MNHEY and CDR2 is SVGAGI in the germline V gene. With 5 bases clipped from V and 1 base from J, the junction kept 6 bases outside the gene matches. The CDR3 runs to 15 residues. The CDR3 protein is CASSQRGGIQETQYF. The CDR3 DNA follows: TGTGCCAGCAGTCAACGCGGGGGGATCCAAGAGACCCAGTACTTC.